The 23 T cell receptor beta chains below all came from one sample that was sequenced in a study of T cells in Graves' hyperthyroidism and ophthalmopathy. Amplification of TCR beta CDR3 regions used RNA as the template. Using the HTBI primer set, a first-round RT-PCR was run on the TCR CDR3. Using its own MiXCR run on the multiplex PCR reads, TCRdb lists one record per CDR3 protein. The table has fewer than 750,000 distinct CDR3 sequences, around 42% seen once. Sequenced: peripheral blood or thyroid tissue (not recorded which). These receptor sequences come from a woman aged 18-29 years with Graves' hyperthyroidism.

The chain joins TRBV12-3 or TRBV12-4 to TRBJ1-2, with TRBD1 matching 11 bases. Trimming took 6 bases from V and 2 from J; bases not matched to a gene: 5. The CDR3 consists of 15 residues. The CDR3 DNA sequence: TGTGCCAGCAGACAGGGACAGGGGGGCAACTATGGCTACACCTTC. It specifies CASRQGQGGNYGYTF.

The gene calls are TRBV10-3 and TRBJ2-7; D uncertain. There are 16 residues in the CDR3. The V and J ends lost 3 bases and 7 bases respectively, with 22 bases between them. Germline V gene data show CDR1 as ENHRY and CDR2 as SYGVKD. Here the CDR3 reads CAISDYLGANTGEQYF. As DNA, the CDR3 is TGTGCCATCAGTGACTATTTGGGTGCGAACACCGGGGAGCAGTACTTC.

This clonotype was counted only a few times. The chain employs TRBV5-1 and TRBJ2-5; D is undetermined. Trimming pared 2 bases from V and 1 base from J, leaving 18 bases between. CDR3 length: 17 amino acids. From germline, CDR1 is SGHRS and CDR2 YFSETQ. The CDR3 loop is CASSLSFSGTTQETQYF. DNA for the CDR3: TGCGCCAGCAGCTTATCGTTTTCCGGCACCACCCAAGAGACCCAGTACTTC.

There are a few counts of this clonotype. As DNA, the CDR3 is TGTGCCAGCAGTCGGGGCGGGGCCTACGAGCAGTACTTC. It is translated as CASSRGGAYEQYF. The chain couples TRBV27 to TRBJ2-7; weak D call: TRBD2 (6 bases). The CDR3 is made up of 13 amino acids. CDR1 MNHEY and CDR2 SMNVEV come from the germline V gene (reference sequence). Trimming took 5 bases from V and 2 from J, leaving 10 bases between them.

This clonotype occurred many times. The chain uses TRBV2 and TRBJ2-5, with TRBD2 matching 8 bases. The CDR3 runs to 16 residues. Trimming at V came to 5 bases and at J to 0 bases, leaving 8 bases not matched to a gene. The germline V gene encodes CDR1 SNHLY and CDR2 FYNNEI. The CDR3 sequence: CASSPISGEHQETQYF. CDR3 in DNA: TGTGCCAGCAGTCCGATTAGCGGGGAACACCAAGAGACCCAGTACTTC.

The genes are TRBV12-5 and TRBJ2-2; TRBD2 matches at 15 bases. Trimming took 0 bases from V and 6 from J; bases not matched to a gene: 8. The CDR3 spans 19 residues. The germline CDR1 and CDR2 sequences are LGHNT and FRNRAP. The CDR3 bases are TGTGCTAGTGGTTTGGTACTTGGACTAGCGGGAGGGCCTGCCGGGGAGCTGTTTTTT. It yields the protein CASGLVLGLAGGPAGELFF.

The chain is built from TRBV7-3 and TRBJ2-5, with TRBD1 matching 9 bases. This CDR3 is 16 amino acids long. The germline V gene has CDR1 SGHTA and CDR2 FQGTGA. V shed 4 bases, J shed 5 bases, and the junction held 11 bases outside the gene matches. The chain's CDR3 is CASSSTLPGQGETQYF. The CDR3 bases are TGTGCCAGCAGCTCTACTCTCCCAGGACAGGGGGAGACCCAGTACTTC. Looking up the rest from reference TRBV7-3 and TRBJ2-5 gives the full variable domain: GAGVSQTPSNKVTEKGKYVELRCDPISGHTALYWYRQSLGQGPEFLIYFQGTGAADDSGLPNDRFFAVRPEGSVSTLKIQRTERGDSAVYLCASSSTLPGQGETQYFGPGTRLLVL.

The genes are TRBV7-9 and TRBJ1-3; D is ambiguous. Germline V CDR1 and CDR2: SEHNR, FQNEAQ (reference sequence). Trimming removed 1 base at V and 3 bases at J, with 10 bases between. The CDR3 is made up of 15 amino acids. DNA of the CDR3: TGTGCCAGCAGCTTAGAGGCGGGCTATGGAAACACCATATATTTT. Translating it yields CASSLEAGYGNTIYF.

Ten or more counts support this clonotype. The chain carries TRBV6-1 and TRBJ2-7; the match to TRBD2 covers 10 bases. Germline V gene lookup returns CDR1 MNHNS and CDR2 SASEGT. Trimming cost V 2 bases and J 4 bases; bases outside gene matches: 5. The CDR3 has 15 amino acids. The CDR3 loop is CASSEMVAGGYEQYF. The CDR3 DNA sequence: TGTGCCAGCAGTGAAATGGTAGCGGGAGGTTACGAGCAGTACTTC.

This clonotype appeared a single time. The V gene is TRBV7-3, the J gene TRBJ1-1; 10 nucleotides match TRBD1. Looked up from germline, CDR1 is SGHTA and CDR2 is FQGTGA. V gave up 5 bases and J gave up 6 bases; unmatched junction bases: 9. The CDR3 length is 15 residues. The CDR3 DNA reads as TGTGCCAGCAGCCGAGCCGGGACAGGGGACGCTGAAGCTTTCTTT. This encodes CASSRAGTGDAEAFF.

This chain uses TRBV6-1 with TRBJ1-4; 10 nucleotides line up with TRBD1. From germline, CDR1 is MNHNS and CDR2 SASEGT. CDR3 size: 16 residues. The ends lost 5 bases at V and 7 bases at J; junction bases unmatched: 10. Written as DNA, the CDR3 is TGTGCCAGCAGTACGGACAGGGGGGGGGAGGGTGAAAAACTGTTTTTT. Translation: CASSTDRGGEGEKLFF.

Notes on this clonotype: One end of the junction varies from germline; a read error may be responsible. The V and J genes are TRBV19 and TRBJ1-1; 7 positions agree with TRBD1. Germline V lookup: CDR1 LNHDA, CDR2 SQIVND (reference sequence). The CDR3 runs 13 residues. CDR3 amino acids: CASGITGATEAFF. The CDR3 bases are TGTGCCAGTGGTATTACAGGGGCCACTGAAGCTTTCTTT.

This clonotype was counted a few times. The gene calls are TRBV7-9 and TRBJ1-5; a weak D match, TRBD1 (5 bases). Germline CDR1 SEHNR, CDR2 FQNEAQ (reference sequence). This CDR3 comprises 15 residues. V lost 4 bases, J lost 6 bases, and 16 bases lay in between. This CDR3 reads CASSSGGQGGQPQHF. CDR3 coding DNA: TGTGCCAGCAGCTCCGGCGGGCAGGGAGGTCAGCCCCAGCATTTT.

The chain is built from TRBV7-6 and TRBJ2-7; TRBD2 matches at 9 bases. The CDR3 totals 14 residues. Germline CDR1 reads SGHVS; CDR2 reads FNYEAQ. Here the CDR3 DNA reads TGTGCTAGAGTAGGGCTAGCGGGGATATACGAGCAGTACTTC. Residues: CARVGLAGIYEQYF.

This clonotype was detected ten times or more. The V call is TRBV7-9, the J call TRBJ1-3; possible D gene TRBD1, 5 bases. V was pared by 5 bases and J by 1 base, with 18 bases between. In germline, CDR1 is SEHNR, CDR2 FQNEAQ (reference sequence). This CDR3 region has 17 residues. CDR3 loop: CASSPPVGVRSGNTIYF. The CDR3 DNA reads TGTGCCAGCAGCCCGCCGGTAGGGGTGAGGTCTGGAAACACCATATATTTT. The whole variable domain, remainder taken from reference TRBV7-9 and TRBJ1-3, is DTGVSQNPRHKITKRGQNVTFRCDPISEHNRLYWYRQTLGQGPEFLTYFQNEAQLEKSRLLSDRFSAERPKGSFSTLEIQRTEQGDSAMYLCASSPPVGVRSGNTIYFGEGSWLTVV.

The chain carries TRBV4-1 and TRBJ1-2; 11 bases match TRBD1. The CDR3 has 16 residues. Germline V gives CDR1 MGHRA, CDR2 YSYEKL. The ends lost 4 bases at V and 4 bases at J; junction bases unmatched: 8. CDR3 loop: CASSRPWTGGGYGYTF. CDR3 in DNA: TGCGCCAGCAGCCGCCCGTGGACAGGGGGCGGCTATGGCTACACCTTC.

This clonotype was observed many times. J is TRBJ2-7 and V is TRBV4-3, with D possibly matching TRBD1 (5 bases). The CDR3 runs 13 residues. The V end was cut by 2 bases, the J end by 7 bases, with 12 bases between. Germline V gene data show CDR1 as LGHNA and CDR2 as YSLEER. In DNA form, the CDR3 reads TGCGCCAGCAGCCAACCAGGGTTTAAGGAGCAGTACTTC. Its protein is CASSQPGFKEQYF.

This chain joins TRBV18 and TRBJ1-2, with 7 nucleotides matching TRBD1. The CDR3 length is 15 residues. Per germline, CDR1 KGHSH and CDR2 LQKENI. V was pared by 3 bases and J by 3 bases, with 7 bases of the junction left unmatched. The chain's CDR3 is CASSPLTGIDYGYTF. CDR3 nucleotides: TGTGCCAGCTCACCTCTGACAGGGATCGACTATGGCTACACCTTC.

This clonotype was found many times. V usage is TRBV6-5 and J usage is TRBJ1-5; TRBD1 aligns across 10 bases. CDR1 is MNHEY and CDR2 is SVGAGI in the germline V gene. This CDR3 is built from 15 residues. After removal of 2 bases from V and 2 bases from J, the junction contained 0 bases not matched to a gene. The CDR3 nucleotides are TGTGCCAGCAGTTACGGGACAGGGGGCAATCAGCCCCAGCATTTT. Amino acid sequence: CASSYGTGGNQPQHF.

The CDR3 region is CASSMGRGPYEQYF. CDR3 coding DNA: TGTGCCAGTAGTATGGGCAGGGGCCCCTACGAGCAGTACTTC. The genes are TRBV19 and TRBJ2-7; perhaps TRBD1 as D (6 bases). V lost 3 bases and J 2 bases, leaving 11 bases between the germline ends. In germline, CDR1 is LNHDA, CDR2 SQIVND (reference sequence). This CDR3 has 14 amino acids.

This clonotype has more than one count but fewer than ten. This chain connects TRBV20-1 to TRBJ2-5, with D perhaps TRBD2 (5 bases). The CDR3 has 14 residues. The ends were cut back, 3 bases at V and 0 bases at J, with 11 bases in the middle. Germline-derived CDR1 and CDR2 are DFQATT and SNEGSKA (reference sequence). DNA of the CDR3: TGCAGTGCTAGGGTAGCGAAGTACCAAGAGACCCAGTACTTC. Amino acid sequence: CSARVAKYQETQYF.

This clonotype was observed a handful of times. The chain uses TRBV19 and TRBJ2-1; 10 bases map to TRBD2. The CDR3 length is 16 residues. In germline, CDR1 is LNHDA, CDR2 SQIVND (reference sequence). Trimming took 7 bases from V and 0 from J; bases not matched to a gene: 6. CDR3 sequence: CASTRLAGSSYNEQFF. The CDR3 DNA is TGTGCCAGTACTCGACTAGCGGGTAGCTCCTACAATGAGCAGTTCTTC.

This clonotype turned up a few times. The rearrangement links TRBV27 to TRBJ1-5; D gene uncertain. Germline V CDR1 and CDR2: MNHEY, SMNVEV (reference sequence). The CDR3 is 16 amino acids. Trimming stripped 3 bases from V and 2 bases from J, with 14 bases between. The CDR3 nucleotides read TGTGCCAGCAGTTTGAAGGGTCCGGTGGGCAATCAGCCCCAGCATTTT. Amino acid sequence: CASSLKGPVGNQPQHF.